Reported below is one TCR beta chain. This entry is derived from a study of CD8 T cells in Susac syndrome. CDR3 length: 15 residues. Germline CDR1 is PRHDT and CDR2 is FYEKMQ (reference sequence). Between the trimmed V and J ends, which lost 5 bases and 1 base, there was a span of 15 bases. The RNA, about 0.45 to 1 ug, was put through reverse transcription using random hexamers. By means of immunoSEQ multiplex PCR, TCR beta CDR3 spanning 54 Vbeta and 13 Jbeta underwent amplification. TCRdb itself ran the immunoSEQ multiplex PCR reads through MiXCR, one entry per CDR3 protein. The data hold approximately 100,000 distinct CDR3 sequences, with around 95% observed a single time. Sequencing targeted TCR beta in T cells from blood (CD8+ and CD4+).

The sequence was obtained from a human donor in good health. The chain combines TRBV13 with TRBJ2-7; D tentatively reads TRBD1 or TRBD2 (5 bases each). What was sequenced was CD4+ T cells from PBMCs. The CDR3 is CASSLPLGTSYEQYF. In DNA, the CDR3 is TGTGCCAGCAGCCTTCCGCTAGGGACGTCCTACGAGCAGTACTTC. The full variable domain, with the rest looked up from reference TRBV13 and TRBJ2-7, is AAGVIQSPRHLIKEKRETATLKCYPIPRHDTVYWYQQGPGQDPQFLISFYEKMQSDKGSIPDRFSAQQFSDYHSELNMSSLELGDSALYFCASSLPLGTSYEQYFGPGTRLTVT.